This T cell receptor beta chain was recorded in a study of CD8+ T cells in alopecia areata. Study-wide context: Tofacitinib administration persisted for 6 to 18 months, succeeded by 6 months off drug. Study results and limitations: Lesional tissue from the scalp (especially in alopecia totalis/universalis) showed higher clonality than normal scalp.

The sequencing template was cDNA reverse transcribed from extracted RNA. Profiling relied on immunoSEQ multiplex PCR, and the TCRdb table lists in-frame clones only, not all of them. The sample has about 180,000 clones, roughly 59% seen once. In regard to this clone: Its antigen is not identified.

Researchers gathered lesional scalp punch biopsies and peripheral blood from patients with alopecia areata. The CDR3 runs to 14 residues. Germline lookup yields CDR1 SNHLY and CDR2 FYNNEI. V was pared by 10 bases and J by 2 bases, with 12 bases between. The chain couples TRBV2 to TRBJ1-6; possible D gene TRBD1, 5 bases. The source material was CD4+ T cells sorted from blood, sampled at week 0. The sequence came from a human donor with alopecia areata. CDR3 in DNA: TGTGCCACCGTCGGGGCGGCCTATAATTCACCCCTCCACTTT. It codes for CATVGAAYNSPLHF.